The 15 T cell receptor beta chains in this list originate from one sample, sequenced in a study of CD8 T cells in Susac syndrome. Roughly 0.45 to 1 ug RNA was reverse transcribed with random hexamers. TCRdb processed the immunoSEQ multiplex PCR reads anew with MiXCR; each CDR3 protein has one entry. Among 130,000 to 150,000 distinct CDR3 sequences listed, roughly 94% were seen once. The specimen was CD4+ T cells from PBMCs. These receptors all come from a human donor in good health.

J is TRBJ2-7 and V is TRBV5-1; the match to TRBD1 covers 10 bases. Germline loops: CDR1 SGHRS, CDR2 YFSETQ. The junction had 8 bases not matched to a gene; V was cut back by 0 bases and J by 5 bases. The CDR3 loop spans 16 amino acids. The CDR3 spells CASSLAGGQGLHEQYF. The CDR3 bases are TGCGCCAGCAGCTTGGCTGGGGGACAGGGGTTACACGAGCAGTACTTC. The full variable domain, its missing parts supplied by reference TRBV5-1 and TRBJ2-7, is KAGVTQTPRYLIKTRGQQVTLSCSPISGHRSVSWYQQTPGQGLQFLFEYFSETQRNKGNFPGRFSGRQFSNSRSEMNVSTLELGDSALYLCASSLAGGQGLHEQYFGPGTRLTVT.

The chain recombines TRBV7-8 with TRBJ2-1; TRBD2 matches 7 bases. V was clipped by 5 bases and J by 2 bases; unmatched bases: 6. CDR1 and CDR2 (germline): SGHVS, FQNEAQ. The CDR3 has 15 residues. CDR3 sequence (DNA): TGTGCCAGCAGCCTCCTAGCGGACCCCTACAATGAGCAGTTCTTC. Amino acids: CASSLLADPYNEQFF. Full variable domain (rest looked up from reference TRBV7-8 and TRBJ2-1): GAGVSQSPRYKVAKRGQDVALRCDPISGHVSLFWYQQALGQGPEFLTYFQNEAQLDKSGLPSDRFFAERPEGSVSTLKIQRTQQEDSAVYLCASSLLADPYNEQFFGPGTRLTVL.

The V and J genes are TRBV13 and TRBJ1-2; D perhaps matches TRBD1 (5 bases). Germline V lookup: CDR1 PRHDT, CDR2 FYEKMQ (reference sequence). Deletions cut 4 bases from V and 8 bases from J, with 17 bases between. This CDR3 contains 14 residues. CDR3 coding DNA: TGTGCCAGCAGCTCGGACATCGGCGATAGGGGCTACACCTTC. It encodes CASSSDIGDRGYTF.

V gene TRBV12-3 or TRBV12-4 combines with J gene TRBJ2-7; D may be TRBD1 (6 bases). CDR3 length equals 14 residues. Trimming left V 3 bases short and J 3 bases short, with 12 bases between. The CDR3 here is CASSFKQGNYEQYF. In DNA, the CDR3 is TGTGCCAGCAGTTTCAAACAGGGCAACTACGAGCAGTACTTC.

This clonotype was found a few times. This chain uses TRBV19 with TRBJ1-1; D is ambiguous. The V gene's germline CDR1 is LNHDA and CDR2 SQIVND (reference sequence). V lost 3 bases to trimming and J lost 3 bases, with 5 bases between them. This CDR3 spans 12 amino acids. This chain's CDR3 is CASSIRDTEAFF. The CDR3 coding sequence is TGTGCCAGTAGTATCCGGGACACTGAAGCTTTCTTT.

The chain links TRBV25-1 to TRBJ1-1; D is unresolved. Trimming shortened V by 8 bases and J by 8 bases, and 9 bases separated the two germline ends. In germline, CDR1 is MGHDK, CDR2 SYGVNS. This CDR3 is built from 10 residues. CDR3 sequence: CASRDMEAFF. In DNA, the CDR3 is TGTGCCAGCCGCGACATGGAAGCTTTCTTT. Full variable domain (missing parts from reference TRBV25-1 and TRBJ1-1): EADIYQTPRYLVIGTGKKITLECSQTMGHDKMYWYQQDPGMELHLIHYSYGVNSTEKGDLSSESTVSRIRTEHFPLTLESARPSHTSQYLCASRDMEAFFGQGTRLTVV.

The chain has TRBV2 and TRBJ1-5; no firm D call. Looked up from germline, CDR1 is SNHLY and CDR2 is FYNNEI. The CDR3 loop spans 14 amino acids. V lost 3 bases to trimming and J lost 0 bases, with 6 bases between them. The CDR3 spells CASSDRYSNQPQHF. The CDR3, as DNA: TGTGCCAGCAGTGACAGGTATAGCAATCAGCCCCAGCATTTT.

This clonotype came up once. The chain is built from TRBV5-6 and TRBJ1-1; D gene uncertain. V was pared by 0 bases and J by 1 base, with 7 bases between. This CDR3 contains 14 residues. Germline CDR1 reads SGHDT; CDR2 reads YYEEEE. CDR3 sequence: CASSLGWGNTEAFF. The CDR3, as DNA: TGTGCCAGCAGCTTGGGCTGGGGGAACACTGAAGCTTTCTTT.

This chain uses TRBV18 with TRBJ1-2; 10 bases fit TRBD1. Germline CDR1 is KGHSH and CDR2 is LQKENI. V lost 6 bases, J lost 0 bases, and 10 bases stayed unmatched. The CDR3 is 17 residues long. The CDR3 coding sequence is TGTGCCAGCTCTCTCTCCTCGGGGACAGGGGCTAACTATGGCTACACCTTC. It encodes CASSLSSGTGANYGYTF.

The rearrangement joins TRBV14 to TRBJ2-3; 11 bases are a match to TRBD2. The V gene's germline CDR1 is SGHDN and CDR2 FVKESK. CDR3 length equals 16 residues. Trimming at V came to 5 bases and at J to 2 bases, leaving 6 bases not matched to a gene. The CDR3 sequence is CASSVRLAGNTDTQYF. The DNA of the CDR3 is TGTGCCAGCAGCGTACGACTAGCGGGGAACACAGATACGCAGTATTTT.

This chain joins TRBV18 and TRBJ1-2; TRBD1 is a possible D gene (5 bases). Trimming shortened V by 3 bases and J by 8 bases, and 16 bases separated the two germline ends. Germline CDR1 is KGHSH and CDR2 is LQKENI. The CDR3 runs 14 residues. DNA for the CDR3: TGTGCCAGCTCACCCGGGACCCCCGGTGGCGGCTACACCTTC. Residues: CASSPGTPGGGYTF. Using reference TRBV18 and TRBJ1-2 for the parts outside the CDR3, the full variable domain is NAGVMQNPRHLVRRRGQEARLRCSPMKGHSHVYWYRQLPEEGLKFMVYLQKENIIDESGMPKERFSAEFPKEGPSILRIQQVVRGDSAAYFCASSPGTPGGGYTFGSGTRLTVV.

The chain is built from TRBV6-8 and TRBJ2-4, with no clear D. CDR3 length: 16 residues. V lost 2 bases and J 0 bases, leaving 11 bases between the germline ends. Germline values: CDR1 MNHGY, CDR2 SAAAGT. Written as DNA, the CDR3 is TGTGCCAGCAGTTACCCCCCTGTTCTAGCCAAAAACATTCAGTACTTC. Protein sequence: CASSYPPVLAKNIQYF.

This chain joins TRBV3-1 and TRBJ2-3, with D perhaps TRBD2 (5 bases). V lost 1 base to trimming and J lost 2 bases, with 10 bases between them. This CDR3 contains 15 residues. In germline, CDR1 is LGHDT, CDR2 YNNKEL (reference sequence). CDR3: CASSQGAGPTDTQYF. CDR3 sequence (DNA): TGTGCCAGCAGCCAAGGGGCGGGCCCCACAGATACGCAGTATTTT.

The count of this clonotype is one. This chain connects TRBV4-1 to TRBJ1-3, with 7 bases fitting TRBD1. Germline CDR1 and CDR2: MGHRA and YSYEKL. V was clipped by 4 bases and J by 2 bases; unmatched bases: 2. The length of the CDR3 is 14 residues. As DNA, the CDR3 is TGCGCCAGCAGCCTAGGGGGCACTGGAAACACCATATATTTT. Translation gives CASSLGGTGNTIYF.

This clonotype was seen just once. V usage is TRBV2 and J usage is TRBJ1-2; the D gene is possibly TRBD1 (6 bases). Trimming left V 6 bases short and J 4 bases short, with 18 bases between. This CDR3 is 15 amino acids long. Germline CDR1 is SNHLY and CDR2 is FYNNEI. CDR3 sequence: CASSITTGSSYGYTF. The CDR3 region has the DNA TGTGCCAGCAGCATAACGACAGGATCTTCCTATGGCTACACCTTC.